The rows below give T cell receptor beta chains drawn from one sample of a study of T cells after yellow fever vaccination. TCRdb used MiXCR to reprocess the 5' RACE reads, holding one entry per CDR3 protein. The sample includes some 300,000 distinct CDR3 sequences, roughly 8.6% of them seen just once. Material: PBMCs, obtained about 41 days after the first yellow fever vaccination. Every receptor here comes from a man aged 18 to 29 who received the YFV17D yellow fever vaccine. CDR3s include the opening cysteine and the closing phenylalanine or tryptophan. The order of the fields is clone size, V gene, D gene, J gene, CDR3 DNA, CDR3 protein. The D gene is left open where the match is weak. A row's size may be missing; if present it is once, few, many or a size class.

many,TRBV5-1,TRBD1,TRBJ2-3,TGCGCCAGCAGGCGCCGAACAGGGGATGCAGATACGCAGTATTTT,CASRRRTGDADTQYF
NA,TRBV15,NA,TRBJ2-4,TGTGCCACCAGCAGAGATATGGGAGGAGCCAAAAACATTCAGTACTTC,CATSRDMGGAKNIQYF
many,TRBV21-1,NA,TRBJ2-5,TGTGCCAGCAGCAAAGGAAAAGGGCCCCGGGACAGGTACCAAGAGACCCAGTACTTC,CASSKGKGPRDRYQETQYF
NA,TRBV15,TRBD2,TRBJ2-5,TGTGCCACCAGCAGAGATAGCGTTTGGAGCGGGGTACAAGAGACCCAGTACTTC,CATSRDSVWSGVQETQYF
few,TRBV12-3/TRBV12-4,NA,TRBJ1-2,TGTGCCAGCAGTTTAGCGGCAGCTGGCTACACCTTC,CASSLAAAGYTF
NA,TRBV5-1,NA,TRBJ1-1,TGCGCCAGCAGCTTCGGGGTTTGGCGAGAAGTTTTCTTT,CASSFGVWREVFF
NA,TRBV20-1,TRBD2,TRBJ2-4,TGCAGTGCTAGAGATCCGGGAGGCGGGAACATTCAGTACTTC,CSARDPGGGNIQYF
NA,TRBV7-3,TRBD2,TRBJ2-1,TGTGCCAGCAGCTTATTAAGCTCGGCGGGGGGGGAGTATGAGCAGTTCTTC,CASSLLSSAGGEYEQFF
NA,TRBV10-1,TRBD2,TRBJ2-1,TGCGCCAGCAGTGTTAGCGGGGGGACCAATGAGCAGTTCTTC,CASSVSGGTNEQFF
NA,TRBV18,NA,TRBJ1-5,TGTGCCAGCTCACCACTGGGGCCAGGGGCTTCGAATCAGCCCCAGCATTTT,CASSPLGPGASNQPQHF
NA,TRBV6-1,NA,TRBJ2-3,TGTGCCAGCAGTGGCGAAGGGGCGAGGGATACGCAGTATTTT,CASSGEGARDTQYF
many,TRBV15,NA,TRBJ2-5,TGTGCCACCAGCAGGGGACTGAGTCAAGAGACCCAGTACTTC,CATSRGLSQETQYF
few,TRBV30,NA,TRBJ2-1,TGTGCCTGGGTAATATTCGGCGGGACGGAGCAGTTCTTC,CAWVIFGGTEQFF
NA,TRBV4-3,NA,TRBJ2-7,TGCGCCAGCAGCCAAGATCTTTCGGGTACAGGTATAACCTACGAGCAGTACTTC,CASSQDLSGTGITYEQYF
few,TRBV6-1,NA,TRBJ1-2,TGTGCCAGCAGCCAACAGTACACTAACTATGGCTACACCTTC,CASSQQYTNYGYTF
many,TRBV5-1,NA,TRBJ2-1,TGCGCCAGCCGTTGGTCAGGGTTCCGTGAGCAGTTCTTC,CASRWSGFREQFF
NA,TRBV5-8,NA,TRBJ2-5,TGTGCCAGCAGCTTGGCCCGAACGGGACTCCCTCAGGAGACCCAGTACTTC,CASSLARTGLPQETQYF
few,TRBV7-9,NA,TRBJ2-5,TGTGCCAGCAGCTTAGGGGAAGGGCAGGGAGAGACCCAGTACTTC,CASSLGEGQGETQYF
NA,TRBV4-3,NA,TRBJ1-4,TGCGCCAGCAGCCAGGAGAACAGGGTTGGGAATGAAAAACTGTTTTTT,CASSQENRVGNEKLFF
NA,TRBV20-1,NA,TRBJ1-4,TGCAGTGCTAGAGGGTTTGGTATTAATGAAAAACTGTTTTTT,CSARGFGINEKLFF
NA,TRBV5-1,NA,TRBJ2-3,TGCGCCAGCAGCTTGGACTACTACTCTCGACATACGCAGTATTTT,CASSLDYYSRHTQYF
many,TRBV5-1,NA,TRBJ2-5,TGCGCCAGCAGCCGGGACCCAGGAGCGGAGACCCAGTACTTC,CASSRDPGAETQYF
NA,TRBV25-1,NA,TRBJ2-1,TGTGCCAGCAGTGAACTGAAACAGGGAATGTTGGAGCAGTTCTTC,CASSELKQGMLEQFF
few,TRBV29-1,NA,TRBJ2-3,TGCAGCGTTCGACGTTCGGGCACAGATACGCAGTATTTT,CSVRRSGTDTQYF
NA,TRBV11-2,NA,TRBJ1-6,TGTGCCAGCAGCGCCCCTGCCAGGGACTATAATTCACCCCTCCACTTT,CASSAPARDYNSPLHF
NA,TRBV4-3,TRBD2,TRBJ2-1,TGCGCCAGCAGCCTTGGGACTAGCGGGTCCTATTACAATGAGCAGTTCTTC,CASSLGTSGSYYNEQFF
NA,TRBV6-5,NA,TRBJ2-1,TGTGCCAGCAGTTACTCTCCCTCCGAGGCTGAGCAGTTCTTC,CASSYSPSEAEQFF
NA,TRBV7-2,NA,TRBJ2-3,TGTGCCAGCAGCTTAGTTCATCCCCCAGATACGCAGTATTTT,CASSLVHPPDTQYF
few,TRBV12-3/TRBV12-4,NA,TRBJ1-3,TGTGCCAGCAGTCAGACAGGCTTCTCTGGAAACACCATATATTTT,CASSQTGFSGNTIYF
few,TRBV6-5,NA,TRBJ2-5,TGTGCCAGCAGTTTGGGAGGACTCGGGGGAACCCAGTACTTC,CASSLGGLGGTQYF
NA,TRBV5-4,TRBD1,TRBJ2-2,TGTGCCAGCAACTCCCCGGGACAGGGGGCTTCGAACACCGGGGAGCTGTTTTTT,CASNSPGQGASNTGELFF
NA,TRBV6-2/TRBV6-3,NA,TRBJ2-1,TGTGCCAGCAGTTACCCCTTAAGCTCCTACAATGAGCAGTTCTTC,CASSYPLSSYNEQFF
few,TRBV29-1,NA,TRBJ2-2,TGCAGCGTTAAGGGGTACACCGGGGAGCTGTTTTTT,CSVKGYTGELFF
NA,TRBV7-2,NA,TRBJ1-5,TGTGCCAGCAGCTTAGGGGGGCGGGGGTTTCAGCCCCAGCATTTT,CASSLGGRGFQPQHF
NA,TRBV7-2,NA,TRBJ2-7,TGTGCCAGCAGCCTCCCTGGGGGCGCCTACGAGCAGTACTTC,CASSLPGGAYEQYF
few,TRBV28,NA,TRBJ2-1,TGTGCCAGCAGTTTTAAAACCCATGAGCAGTTCTTC,CASSFKTHEQFF
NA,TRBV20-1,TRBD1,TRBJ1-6,TGCAGTGCGGAGGGACAGGCCCGGTTCAATTCACCCCTCCACTTT,CSAEGQARFNSPLHF
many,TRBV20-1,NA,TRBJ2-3,TGCAGTGCCACCCTCGGGACCACACTTGGTACGCAGTATTTT,CSATLGTTLGTQYF
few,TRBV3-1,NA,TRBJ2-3,TGTGCCAGCAGCTTAGGAGGGGGGGTCACAGATACGCAGTATTTT,CASSLGGGVTDTQYF
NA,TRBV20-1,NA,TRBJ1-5,TGCAGTGCTAGTATTTCCGCAGGGCACCAGCCCCAGCATTTT,CSASISAGHQPQHF
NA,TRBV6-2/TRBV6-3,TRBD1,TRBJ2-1,TGTGCCAGCAGTTCCTTCATCGACAGGGGGCCCTACAATGAGCAGTTCTTC,CASSSFIDRGPYNEQFF
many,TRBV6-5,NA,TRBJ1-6,TGTGCCAGCAGTTGGAACAGGGAGGGCTCACCCCTCCACTTT,CASSWNREGSPLHF
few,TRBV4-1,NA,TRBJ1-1,TGCGCCAGCAGCCAAGAGCGGGGGGGTGGTGGGTCTTTCTTT,CASSQERGGGGSFF
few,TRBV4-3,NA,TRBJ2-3,TGCGCCAGCAGCCAAGATGGGCCCTCTCGGTCTCATACGCAGTATTTT,CASSQDGPSRSHTQYF
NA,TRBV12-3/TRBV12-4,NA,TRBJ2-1,TGTGCCAGCAGCCAAACTAGTGACCCTCTCAATGAGCAGTTCTTC,CASSQTSDPLNEQFF
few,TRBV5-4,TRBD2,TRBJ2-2,TGTGCCAGCAGCATAGCGGGGGGGCCCACCGGGGAGCTGTTTTTT,CASSIAGGPTGELFF
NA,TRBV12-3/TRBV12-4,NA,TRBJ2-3,TGTGCCAGCAGTACTTCAGTCAGGGGCGGAAATACGCAGTATTTT,CASSTSVRGGNTQYF
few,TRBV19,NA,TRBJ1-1,TGTGCCAGTAGTATAGGGACCCAGAACACTGAAGCTTTCTTT,CASSIGTQNTEAFF
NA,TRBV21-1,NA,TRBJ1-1,TGTGCCAGCAGCAAGGCCCCCCCACACGAGGGACTTGGTTGGGGAATGAACACTGAAGCTTTCTTT,CASSKAPPHEGLGWGMNTEAFF
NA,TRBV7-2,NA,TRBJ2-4,TGTGCCAGCAGCTTATCACTAGACCTTAGCATTCAGTACTTC,CASSLSLDLSIQYF
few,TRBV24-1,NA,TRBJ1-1,TGTGCCACCAGCGGCGGCACTGAAGCTTTCTTT,CATSGGTEAFF
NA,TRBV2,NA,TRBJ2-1,TGTGCCAGCAGTGCCGCGGAATACAATGAGCAGTTCTTC,CASSAAEYNEQFF
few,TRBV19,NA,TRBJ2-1,TGTGCCAGTAATAATAATCTCGGCGGCTCCTACAATGAGCAGTTCTTC,CASNNNLGGSYNEQFF